This TCR beta chain was documented in a study of shared T cell receptors in the human thymus. Using immunoSEQ multiplex PCR, the repertoire was profiled, and TCRdb retains in-frame clones only, with some absent. The sample contains hundreds of thousands of clones, approximately 87% of which appear only once. The CDR3 spans 16 residues. CDR1 is MNHEY, CDR2 SMNVEV, per germline (reference sequence). V trimming: 5 bases; J trimming: 2 bases; junction bases outside the gene matches: 12. A further study also used this sample, focusing on human thymus T cells.

What was sequenced was thymocytes. This chain links TRBV27 with TRBJ2-7, with TRBD1 matching over 7 bases. The TCR comes from a boy less than two years old with a congenital heart defect. Here the CDR3 reads CASSLLRDSGAYEQYF. CDR3 coding DNA: TGTGCCAGCAGTCTGCTCCGGGACAGTGGGGCCTACGAGCAGTACTTC.